This T cell receptor (beta chain) is from a study of blood T cell repertoires in COVID-19. Study at large: Samples came from the United States, Italy and Spain, spanning acute and convalescent COVID-19. Nucleic acid was either cDNA or gDNA, and it came from T cells, B-cell-depleted T cells, or PBMCs.

Trimming at V came to 5 bases and at J to 10 bases, leaving 9 bases not matched to a gene. Germline lookup yields CDR1 MDHEN and CDR2 SYDVKM. CDR3 size: 15 residues. In the authors' methods: Amplification with reference gene primers provided the estimates of nucleated cell counts. Clones were read by immunoSEQ multiplex PCR, and TCRdb kept only the in-frame ones, dropping some. Clonal size and the V and J genes are those of that table, whereas D and trimming came from the DNA. This sample has some 160,000 clones; approximately 91% occur once, and the top ten carry about 2.3%. The sample taken for sequencing was peripheral blood. The receptor's source is a man between 18 and 35 years old with acute or convalescent COVID-19. This chain joins TRBV28 and TRBJ1-6; 9 bases match TRBD1. The CDR3 bases are TGTGCCAGCAGTAGTGGCTGGACAGGGGTCTCACCCCTCCACTTT. Its translation is CASSSGWTGVSPLHF.